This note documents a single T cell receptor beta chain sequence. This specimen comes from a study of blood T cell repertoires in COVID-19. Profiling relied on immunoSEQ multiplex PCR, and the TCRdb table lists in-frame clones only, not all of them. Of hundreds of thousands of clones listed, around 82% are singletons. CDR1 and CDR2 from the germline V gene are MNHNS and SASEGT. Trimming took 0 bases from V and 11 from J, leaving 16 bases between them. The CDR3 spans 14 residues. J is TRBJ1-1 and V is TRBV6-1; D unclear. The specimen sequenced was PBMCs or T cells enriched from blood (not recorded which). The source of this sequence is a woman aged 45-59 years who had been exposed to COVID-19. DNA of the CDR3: TGTGCCAGCAGTGAAGCGTTTGAGATAGTGGTTGCTTTCTTT. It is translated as CASSEAFEIVVAFF.